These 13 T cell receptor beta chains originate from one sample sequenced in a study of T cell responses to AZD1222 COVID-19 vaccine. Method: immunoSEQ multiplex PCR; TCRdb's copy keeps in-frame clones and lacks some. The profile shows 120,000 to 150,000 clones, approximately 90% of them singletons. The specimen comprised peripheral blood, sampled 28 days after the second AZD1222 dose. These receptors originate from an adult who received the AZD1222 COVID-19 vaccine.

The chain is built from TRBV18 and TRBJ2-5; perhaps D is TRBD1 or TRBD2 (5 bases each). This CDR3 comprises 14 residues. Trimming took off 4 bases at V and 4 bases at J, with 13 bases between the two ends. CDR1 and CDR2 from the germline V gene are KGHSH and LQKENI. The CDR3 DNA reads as TGTGCCAGCTCACTATCGACAGAGGGAGAGACCCAGTACTTC. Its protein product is CASSLSTEGETQYF.

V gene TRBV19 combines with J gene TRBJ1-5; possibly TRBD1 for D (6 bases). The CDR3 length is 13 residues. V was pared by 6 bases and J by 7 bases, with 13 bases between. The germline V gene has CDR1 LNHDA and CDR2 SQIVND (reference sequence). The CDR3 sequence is CASSPTGYQPQHF. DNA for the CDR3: TGTGCCAGTAGCCCTACAGGGTACCAGCCCCAGCATTTT.

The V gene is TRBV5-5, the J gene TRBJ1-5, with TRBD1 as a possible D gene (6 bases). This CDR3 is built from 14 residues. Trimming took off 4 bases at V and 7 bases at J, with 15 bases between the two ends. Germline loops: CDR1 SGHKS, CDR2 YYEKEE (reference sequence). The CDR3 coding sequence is TGTGCCAGCAGCCCGACAGGTTTCGGCCAGCCCCAGCATTTT. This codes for CASSPTGFGQPQHF.

This CDR3 is CASTSRGGTGGGYTF. DNA of the CDR3: TGTGCCAGCACTTCAAGGGGCGGGACAGGTGGTGGCTACACCTTC. The J gene is TRBJ1-2, the V gene TRBV7-9, with 8 bases that match TRBD1. Germline CDR1 and CDR2: SEHNR and FQNEAQ (reference sequence). The V gene end was trimmed by 7 bases and the J gene end by 7 bases; junction bases not matched to a gene: 14. This CDR3 region has 15 residues.

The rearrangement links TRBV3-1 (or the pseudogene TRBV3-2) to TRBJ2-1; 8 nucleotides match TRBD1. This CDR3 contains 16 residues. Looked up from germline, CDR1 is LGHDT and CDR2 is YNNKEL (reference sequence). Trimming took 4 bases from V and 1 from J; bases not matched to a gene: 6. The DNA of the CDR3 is TGTGCCAGCAGCCCCGGGACAGGCCATTCCTACAATGAGCAGTTCTTC. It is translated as CASSPGTGHSYNEQFF.

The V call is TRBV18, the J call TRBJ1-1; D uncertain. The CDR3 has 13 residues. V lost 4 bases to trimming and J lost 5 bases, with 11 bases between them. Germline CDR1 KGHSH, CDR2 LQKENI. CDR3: CASSQGGLTEAFF. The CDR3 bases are TGTGCCAGCTCACAGGGAGGGCTAACTGAAGCTTTCTTT.

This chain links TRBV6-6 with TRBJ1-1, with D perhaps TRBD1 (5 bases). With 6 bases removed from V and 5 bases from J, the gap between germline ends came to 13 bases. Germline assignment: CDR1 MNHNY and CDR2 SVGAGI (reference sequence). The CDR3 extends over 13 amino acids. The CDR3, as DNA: TGTGCCAGCAGCAACCGACAGAGGACTGAAGCTTTCTTT. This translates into CASSNRQRTEAFF.

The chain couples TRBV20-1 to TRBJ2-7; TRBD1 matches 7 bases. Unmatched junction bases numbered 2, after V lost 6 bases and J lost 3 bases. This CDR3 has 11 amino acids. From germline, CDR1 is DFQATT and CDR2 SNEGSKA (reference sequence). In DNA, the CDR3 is TGCAGTGCACGGACAGGCTACGAGCAGTACTTC. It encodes CSARTGYEQYF.

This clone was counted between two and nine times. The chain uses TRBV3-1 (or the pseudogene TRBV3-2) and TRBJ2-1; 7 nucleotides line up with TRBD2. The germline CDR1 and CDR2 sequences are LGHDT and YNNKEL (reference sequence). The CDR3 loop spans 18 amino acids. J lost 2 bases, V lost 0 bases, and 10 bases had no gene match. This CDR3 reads CASSQEVGRETPYNEQFF. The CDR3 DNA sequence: TGTGCCAGCAGCCAAGAAGTTGGGCGGGAGACCCCCTACAATGAGCAGTTCTTC.

CDR3 loop: CASSQAGGTFGNEQFF. The CDR3, as DNA: TGTGCCAGCAGCCAAGCGGGAGGGACCTTTGGCAATGAGCAGTTCTTC. The chain couples TRBV4-2 to TRBJ2-1; 8 bases are a match to TRBD2. Germline loops: CDR1 LGHNA, CDR2 YNFKEQ. The CDR3 extends over 16 amino acids. V lost 1 base, J lost 6 bases, and 8 bases stayed unmatched.

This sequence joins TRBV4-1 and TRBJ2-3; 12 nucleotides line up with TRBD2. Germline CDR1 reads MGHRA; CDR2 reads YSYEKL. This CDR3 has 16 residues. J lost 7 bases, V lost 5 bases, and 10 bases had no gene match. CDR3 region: CASSDRLAGVLNTQYF. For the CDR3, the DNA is TGCGCCAGCAGCGACCGACTAGCGGGAGTATTGAATACGCAGTATTTT.

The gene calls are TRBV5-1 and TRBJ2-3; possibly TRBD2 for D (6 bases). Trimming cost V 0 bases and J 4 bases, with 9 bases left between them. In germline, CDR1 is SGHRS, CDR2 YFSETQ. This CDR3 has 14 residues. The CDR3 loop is CASSLAASADTQYF. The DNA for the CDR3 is TGCGCCAGCAGCTTGGCGGCTAGCGCAGATACGCAGTATTTT.

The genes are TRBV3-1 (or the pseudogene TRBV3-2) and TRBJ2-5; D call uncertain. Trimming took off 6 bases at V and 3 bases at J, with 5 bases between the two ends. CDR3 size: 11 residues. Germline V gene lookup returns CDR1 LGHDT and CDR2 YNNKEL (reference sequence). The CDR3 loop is CASSRKETQYF. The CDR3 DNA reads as TGTGCCAGCAGTCGGAAAGAGACCCAGTACTTC.